Listed below are T cell receptor beta chains from one sample, sequenced in a study of human T cells and chemical hapten exposure. TCRdb re-analysed the RACE reads in MiXCR, keeping a single row per CDR3 protein. Of 120,000 or so distinct CDR3 sequences in the sample, roughly 12% were seen once. Sequenced here: whole blood, sampled in connection with sensitization to the hapten diphenylcyclopropenone (DPC). All receptors come from a woman younger than 35 with alopecia areata. Some clones in this sample may be carry-over from other donors' samples. Each CDR3 is given with its conserved first and last residue. The order of the fields is clone size, V gene, J gene, D gene, CDR3 DNA, CDR3 protein. D genes are given only for firm matches. Not every row has a clone size; where given, it reads once, few, many or a size class.

size: .
V: TRBV5-4
J: TRBJ1-4
D: TRBD1
DNA: TGTGCCAGCAGCCAAAGGGACAGTGAGAAACTGTTTTTT
CDR3: CASSQRDSEKLFF

size: .
V: TRBV4-3
J: TRBJ1-2
D: .
DNA: TGCGCCAGCAGCCAGGAGAACTATGGCTACACCTTC
CDR3: CASSQENYGYTF

size: .
V: TRBV12-3/TRBV12-4
J: TRBJ2-1
D: TRBD2
DNA: TGTGCCAGCAGTTCAAAAGCGGGGGGTTACAATGAGCAGTTCTTC
CDR3: CASSSKAGGYNEQFF

size: many
V: TRBV7-6
J: TRBJ2-1
D: TRBD2
DNA: TGTGCCAGCAGCTACCACTCCGGGACTAGCGGGTACAATGAGCAGTTCTTC
CDR3: CASSYHSGTSGYNEQFF

size: .
V: TRBV12-3/TRBV12-4
J: TRBJ2-1
D: TRBD2
DNA: TGTGCCAGCAGTCAGACCACTAGCGGGGGGCTCTTC
CDR3: CASSQTTSGGLF

size: .
V: TRBV4-3
J: TRBJ2-3
D: .
DNA: TGCGCCAGCAGAGAGGGACATCAGCACACAGATACGCAGTATTTT
CDR3: CASREGHQHTDTQYF

size: .
V: TRBV3-1
J: TRBJ2-3
D: .
DNA: TGTGCCAGCAGCCAATGGAGAGCATCAGGGGATACGCAGTATTTT
CDR3: CASSQWRASGDTQYF

size: many
V: TRBV3-1
J: TRBJ1-6
D: TRBD1
DNA: TGTGCCAGCCATACAGGGGACTATTCACCCCTCCACTTT
CDR3: CASHTGDYSPLHF

size: .
V: TRBV27
J: TRBJ2-3
D: TRBD1
DNA: TGTGCCAGCAGTTTAACAGGGGAGACAACAGATACGCAGTATTTT
CDR3: CASSLTGETTDTQYF

size: .
V: TRBV7-2
J: TRBJ2-3
D: .
DNA: TGTGCCAGCAGCCCGAGACTAGTCATACGGACAGATACGCAGTATTTT
CDR3: CASSPRLVIRTDTQYF

size: few
V: TRBV11-2
J: TRBJ1-1
D: .
DNA: TGTGCCAGCAGCTTAGGGCCGTTTGATACTGAAGCTTTCTTT
CDR3: CASSLGPFDTEAFF

size: .
V: TRBV19
J: TRBJ1-1
D: .
DNA: TGTGCCAGTAGTATGAGAGGAGGGGTAAACACTGAAGCTTTCTTT
CDR3: CASSMRGGVNTEAFF

size: many
V: TRBV7-8
J: TRBJ1-6
D: .
DNA: TGTGCCAGCAGCTTAGCGGGCGGGGGTGCGGATTCACCCCTCCACTTT
CDR3: CASSLAGGGADSPLHF

size: few
V: TRBV25-1
J: TRBJ1-4
D: TRBD1
DNA: TGTGCCAGCAGTGGACAGGGTTTGACTAATGAAAAACTGTTTTTT
CDR3: CASSGQGLTNEKLFF

size: many
V: TRBV6-2/TRBV6-3
J: TRBJ1-1
D: .
DNA: TGTGCCAGCAATCCGAGGGGGTCGGTCACTGAAGCTTTCTTT
CDR3: CASNPRGSVTEAFF

size: many
V: TRBV29-1
J: TRBJ2-3
D: TRBD1
DNA: TGCAGCGTTGTGGGATTCCGGGACAGAAGCACAGATACGCAGTATTTT
CDR3: CSVVGFRDRSTDTQYF

size: few
V: TRBV30
J: TRBJ2-2
D: .
DNA: TGTGCCTGGAGCGGGGCGAACACCGGGGAGCTGTTTTTT
CDR3: CAWSGANTGELFF

size: few
V: TRBV27
J: TRBJ2-7
D: .
DNA: TGTGCCAGCAGTCCGACACCGCCTTACGAGCAGTACTTC
CDR3: CASSPTPPYEQYF

size: many
V: TRBV6-5
J: TRBJ2-7
D: .
DNA: TGTGCCAGCAGCCTACAGGGCCACGAGCAGTACTTC
CDR3: CASSLQGHEQYF

size: .
V: TRBV7-9
J: TRBJ2-5
D: .
DNA: TGTGCCAGCAGCTTAGTGCCGGACACCCAAGAGACCCAGTACTTC
CDR3: CASSLVPDTQETQYF

size: .
V: TRBV9
J: TRBJ2-1
D: TRBD2
DNA: TGTGCCAGCAGCGCCTCTCTAGCGGGGGCCGACAATGAGCAGTTCTTC
CDR3: CASSASLAGADNEQFF

size: few
V: TRBV6-9
J: TRBJ2-1
D: .
DNA: TGTGCCAGCAGCCGGACCTACAATGAGCAGTTCTTC
CDR3: CASSRTYNEQFF

size: many
V: TRBV7-2
J: TRBJ1-2
D: TRBD1
DNA: TGTGCCAGCAGCTTATTGGACAGGGGAGATTATGGCTACACCTTC
CDR3: CASSLLDRGDYGYTF

size: few
V: TRBV3-1
J: TRBJ2-2
D: .
DNA: TGTGCCAGCAGCCAACCGACCCGGAACACCGGGGAGCTGTTTTTT
CDR3: CASSQPTRNTGELFF

size: .
V: TRBV9
J: TRBJ2-7
D: .
DNA: TGTGCCAGCAGCGCGAACAGTGCACTCTATTCCGAGCAGTACTTC
CDR3: CASSANSALYSEQYF

size: many
V: TRBV20-1
J: TRBJ2-3
D: .
DNA: TGCAGTGCTTTCGAGGACCTCCGCCTCACAGATACGCAGTATTTT
CDR3: CSAFEDLRLTDTQYF

size: few
V: TRBV7-6
J: TRBJ2-7
D: TRBD1
DNA: TGTGCCAGCAGCCCCATGACAGGGTACCACGAGCAGTACTTC
CDR3: CASSPMTGYHEQYF

size: once
V: TRBV7-8
J: TRBJ2-3
D: .
DNA: TGTGCCAGCAGCCCTCGGACAGTGAGCACAGATACGCAGTATTTT
CDR3: CASSPRTVSTDTQYF

size: few
V: TRBV9
J: TRBJ1-1
D: TRBD1
DNA: TGTGCCAGCAGCGCCGGACAGGGGACTGAAGCTTTCTTT
CDR3: CASSAGQGTEAFF

size: .
V: TRBV18
J: TRBJ1-4
D: .
DNA: TGTGCCAGCTCACCTCAAAAGGCAGGGATAAATGAAAAACTGTTTTTT
CDR3: CASSPQKAGINEKLFF

size: few
V: TRBV6-2/TRBV6-3
J: TRBJ2-5
D: .
DNA: TGTGCCAGCAGTTCCGGACTATACCAAGAGACCCAGTACTTC
CDR3: CASSSGLYQETQYF

size: .
V: TRBV29-1
J: TRBJ1-5
D: TRBD1
DNA: TGCAGCGTTAGACAGGGGGATCAGCCCCAGCATTTT
CDR3: CSVRQGDQPQHF

size: few
V: TRBV2
J: TRBJ2-7
D: .
DNA: TGTGCCAGCATGGGACGTTTTTCCTACGAGCAGTACTTC
CDR3: CASMGRFSYEQYF

size: .
V: TRBV20-1
J: TRBJ2-7
D: .
DNA: TGCGGTGCTAGAGCCCTTGACAAAGCCTACGAGCAGTACTTC
CDR3: CGARALDKAYEQYF

size: few
V: TRBV29-1
J: TRBJ1-6
D: .
DNA: TGCAGCGTAGGGGAGTCCTATAATTCACCCCTCCACTTT
CDR3: CSVGESYNSPLHF

size: few
V: TRBV11-2
J: TRBJ2-3
D: TRBD1
DNA: TGTGCCAGCAGCTTAGGGTTCGGAGACAGGGGGCGCCTTAGCACAGATACGCAGTATTTT
CDR3: CASSLGFGDRGRLSTDTQYF

size: few
V: TRBV20-1
J: TRBJ1-3
D: TRBD1
DNA: TGCAGTGTCCTGACAGGGGGCCTTCGAAACACCATATATTTT
CDR3: CSVLTGGLRNTIYF

size: .
V: TRBV12-3/TRBV12-4
J: TRBJ1-4
D: .
DNA: TGTGCCAGCAGCCGTGTGCCGGGTCGGGGCGAAAAACTGTTTTTT
CDR3: CASSRVPGRGEKLFF

size: .
V: TRBV5-1
J: TRBJ2-5
D: .
DNA: TGCGCCAGCAGCTTCGCATACGGGGGATTCCAAGAGACCCAGTACTTC
CDR3: CASSFAYGGFQETQYF

size: .
V: TRBV28
J: TRBJ1-1
D: .
DNA: TGTGCCAGCAGTGCACCTACAGGGAACACTGAAGCTTTCTTT
CDR3: CASSAPTGNTEAFF

size: many
V: TRBV20-1
J: TRBJ2-2
D: TRBD2
DNA: TGCAGTGCTAGACTAGCGGGGGACACCGGGGAGCTGTTTTTT
CDR3: CSARLAGDTGELFF

size: few
V: TRBV6-5
J: TRBJ2-7
D: TRBD2
DNA: TGTGCCAGCAGTACCGAGCGGGACTCCTCTTCCTACGAGCAGTACTTC
CDR3: CASSTERDSSSYEQYF

size: few
V: TRBV29-1
J: TRBJ1-5
D: .
DNA: TGCAGCGTTGTGGGGGGCGGAGGGCAGCCCCAGCATTTT
CDR3: CSVVGGGGQPQHF

size: few
V: TRBV5-1
J: TRBJ1-6
D: TRBD1
DNA: TGCGCCAGCAGCTTGGCCCGCCGGGACAGGGTTAATTCACCCCTCCACTTT
CDR3: CASSLARRDRVNSPLHF

size: few
V: TRBV7-2
J: TRBJ2-2
D: .
DNA: TGTGCCAGCAGGTCCCACCCGAACACCGGGGAGCTGTTTTTT
CDR3: CASRSHPNTGELFF

size: .
V: TRBV29-1
J: TRBJ1-3
D: .
DNA: TGCCGCGTTAAGCCGAGCTCTGGAAACACCATATATTTT
CDR3: CRVKPSSGNTIYF

size: few
V: TRBV7-2
J: TRBJ2-1
D: .
DNA: TGTGCCAGCAGCTTAACAGAAGACTACAATGAGCAGTTCTTC
CDR3: CASSLTEDYNEQFF

size: many
V: TRBV7-6
J: TRBJ1-5
D: .
DNA: TGTGCCAGCAGCTTATCCGCCAGTACCCTCAATCAGCCCCAGCATTTT
CDR3: CASSLSASTLNQPQHF

size: few
V: TRBV7-6
J: TRBJ1-1
D: .
DNA: TGTGCCAGCAGCCGCGACCTAGACCGCATGAACACTGAAGCTTTCTTT
CDR3: CASSRDLDRMNTEAFF

size: few
V: TRBV10-1
J: TRBJ2-3
D: .
DNA: TGCGCCAGCAGTGAGTTCACAGATACGCAGTATTTT
CDR3: CASSEFTDTQYF

size: .
V: TRBV25-1
J: TRBJ2-3
D: .
DNA: TGTGCCAGCAGTGAGGGGGGCCGCTGGCCCGATACGCAGTATTTT
CDR3: CASSEGGRWPDTQYF

size: .
V: TRBV7-3
J: TRBJ1-6
D: .
DNA: TGTGCCAGCAGCTTAACCGGCAGGGCGGATAATTCACCCCTCCACTTT
CDR3: CASSLTGRADNSPLHF

size: .
V: TRBV30
J: TRBJ2-3
D: .
DNA: TGTGCCTGGAGTGTGTCTACCCCTAGCACAGATACGCAGTATTTT
CDR3: CAWSVSTPSTDTQYF